This T cell receptor beta chain was observed in a study of human T cells and chemical hapten exposure (dated by TCRdb to about 2021). Study-level background: For sensitization, 2% DPC in acetone was applied to a roughly 2 cm by roughly 2 cm area of upper inner arm skin. Blood samples were taken from patients before sensitization (week 0) and at 2, 6 and about 24 weeks after DPC sensitization. Under 30 alopecia patients gave blood for TCR sequencing at one to four time points (pre-sensitization, 2, 6 and 24 weeks). Alopecia areata with under or over 50% scalp involvement, alopecia totalis and alopecia universalis were represented in the patient cohort, which was mostly female. Libraries were pooled for sequencing, and variation in per-sample TCR yields was attributed mainly to small differences in library volumes within the pool. Patch testing was done on the upper back using Finn chambers containing 0.01% DPC, and results were scored after 6 days according to International Contact Dermatitis Research Group standards. This study followed changes in the peripheral blood TCR repertoire in vivo during primary and secondary sensitization of alopecia patients to the hapten diphenylcyclopropenone (DPC). Patients additionally received weekly therapeutic DPC doses to the scalp throughout the roughly 24-week study period. The investigation overall reported the following: Because all patients had alopecia, a presumed autoimmune disease, the immune response of the patients might differ from that of healthy individuals. Compared with pre-sensitization or healthy control sets, expanded TCRs formed significantly more large CDR3 similarity clusters, which is consistent with antigen-driven responses. DPC sensitization did not change the number of TCRs with a frequency above 1 in 1000, and there was no evidence of changes in global repertoire structure. Patch test score correlated positively with the number of PT1 expanded TCRs, reaching significance at thresholds 8, 16 and 32 but not at 4. Repeated subsampling changed both the strength of the expansion versus patch-test correlation and the threshold at which the correlation became significant.

This clonotype was detected only a few times. The antigen it binds to is not known. No base-level quality is on record; no much larger clone is a single base apart. The receptor library was made with RACE. The sequencing machine was a NextSeq 500. During library preparation, unique molecular identifiers were attached to individual cDNA molecules so that TCRs could be counted in a quantitative, reproducible way. Each blood RNA sample was used to sequence both TCR alpha and TCR beta chains. As for the original processing: Samples had a median of roughly 100,000 TCRs, with a range from roughly 23,224 to 750,000. The Decombinator software suite was used to annotate the V, J and CDR3 of the TCR reads. Every sample was subsampled to the same number of TCRs (28,000) for the PS versus PT1 abundance plots. TCRs were defined as expanded if absent before sensitization and observed at least eight times at the 2-week time point. In TCRdb, the public reads were trimmed at Q25 with fastp and aligned with MiXCR, with productive beta chains retained. Rows are combined by CDR3 protein, so each entry shows the most common genes and DNA. The V and J calls were determined by TCRdb, not by the authors. Here the sample has roughly 360,000 distinct CDR3 sequences; 4.8% occur a single time. In total, the top ten clones hold 2% to 2.5% of the sample.

Taken with the paper, the label for time point translates to: patch test 1, 2 weeks after DPC sensitization. Explained via the paper, the treatment or condition label denotes: therapeutic diphenylcyclopropenone sensitization with weekly scalp DPC. At each patch-test visit, blood was drawn before the patch test was applied. Patients were eligible if aged 18 to 70, diagnosed with alopecia and judged suitable for DPC therapy, and pregnant patients were excluded. Unfractionated whole blood was collected in Tempus Blood RNA tubes, and total RNA was extracted from that blood. CDR3 length: 16 amino acids, cysteine to phenylalanine. Just CDR3 DNA is preserved here, 48 bases in frame from base 1. For CDR1 and CDR2, the germline V gene lists MNHEY and SVGEGT. Here V drops 6 bases and J drops 7 bases, and the junction holds 13 bases not matched to any gene.

This specimen consisted of whole blood, obtained in connection with sensitization to the hapten diphenylcyclopropenone (DPC). The chain links TRBV6-2 or TRBV6-3 with TRBJ2-1; 9 bases in between match TRBD2. The receptor comes from a woman aged 50 to 60 with alopecia areata. Some clones in this sample may be carry-over from other donors' samples. The DNA reads TGTGCCAGCAGCTACCTCTATAGCGGGAGAGGAAATGAGCAGTTCTTC. This codes for CASSYLYSGRGNEQFF.